Listed below are T cell receptor beta chains from one sample, sequenced in a study of T-cell reconstitution after alpha-beta-depleted transplantation in children. A single record per CDR3 protein comes from TCRdb applying MiXCR to the PCR reads. The sample has some 500,000 distinct CDR3 sequences, around 17% seen once. Here the sequenced sample was PBMCs from the stem cell graft donor, taken from the stem cell graft. These receptors all stem from a human donor who donated a stem cell graft to a child with acute lymphoblastic leukemia. CDR3s include the opening cysteine and the closing phenylalanine or tryptophan.

V: TRBV4-1; length: 15; CDR3: CASSQPATGVEKLFF
V: TRBV12-5; length: 15; CDR3: CASGSWGRALNEQFF
V: TRBV20-1; length: 15; CDR3: CSAEKRDRGGYEQYF
V: TRBV7-9; length: 14; CDR3: CASSPINRETEAFF
V: TRBV29-1; length: 14; CDR3: CSVEQGSGDYEQYF
V: TRBV20-1; length: 14; CDR3: CSASVSGKPNEQFF
V: TRBV5-1; length: 15; CDR3: CASSLGDYRTYEQYF
V: TRBV7-9; length: 15; CDR3: CASSLRVTGTDTQYF
V: TRBV27; length: 14; CDR3: CASSLRAALNGYTF
V: TRBV5-1; length: 14; CDR3: CASSLGQSPYEQYF
V: TRBV20-1; length: 14; CDR3: CSARDVQSSYEQYF
V: TRBV20-1; length: 15; CDR3: CSASPSTSGRAGQFF
V: TRBV2; length: 19; CDR3: CASVGFQGSGRPNTDTQYF
V: TRBV5-1; length: 14; CDR3: CASSLGQEVTEAFF
V: TRBV19; length: 13; CDR3: CATDWASNQPQHF
V: TRBV5-5; length: 15; CDR3: CASSFSPGHAYEQYF
V: TRBV27; length: 13; CDR3: CASNSGLQETQYF
V: TRBV5-6; length: 14; CDR3: CASSPDRLIYGYTF
V: TRBV7-3; length: 13; CDR3: CASSPTGTENQFF
V: TRBV25-1; length: 13; CDR3: CASSGQVNNEQFF
V: TRBV12-3/TRBV12-4; length: 17; CDR3: CASSPKRGAGDYNEQFF
V: TRBV28; length: 17; CDR3: CASSLLFSGANTGELFF
V: TRBV20-1; length: 14; CDR3: CSARDLGHALEAFF
V: TRBV15; length: 16; CDR3: CATSRDQGFSYNEQFF
V: TRBV12-3/TRBV12-4; length: 12; CDR3: CASSPTSYEQYF
V: TRBV5-1; length: 14; CDR3: CASSWGAYTDTQYF